What follows are 18 T cell receptor beta chains derived from one specimen sequenced in a study of Ad26.COV2.S vaccination and SARS-CoV-2 variants. Treatment indicated: some 20 received Ad26.COV2.S at low or high dose, single or two shots; 5 received placebo; per-sample allocation not given. Sampling occurred on day 63 after the first vaccine or placebo injection. Only in-frame clones appear in the TCRdb table, and some are missing; sequencing was by immunoSEQ multiplex PCR. The data show approximately 300,000 clones, with 86% seen just once and 1.5% to 2.5% held by the top ten. This material consisted of peripheral blood, taken in a trial of Ad26.COV2.S vaccine versus placebo. All receptors come from a person between 18 and 59 years old who received the Ad26.COV2.S COVID-19 vaccine or a placebo.

This sequence joins TRBV14 and TRBJ1-6; TRBD1 matches at 7 bases. Germline V gives CDR1 SGHDN, CDR2 FVKESK. J gave up 0 bases and V 4 bases, and 18 bases lay outside the gene matches. This CDR3 contains 21 residues. CDR3 protein: CASSLRYFEKGAFSYNSPLHF. CDR3 sequence (DNA): TGTGCCAGCAGCCTAAGGTATTTTGAAAAGGGGGCTTTCTCCTATAATTCACCCCTCCACTTT.

This clone showed up just a few times. This sequence joins TRBV9 and TRBJ1-1; D may be TRBD1 (5 bases). The CDR3 has 12 amino acids. In germline, CDR1 is SGDLS, CDR2 YYNGEE. V was shortened by 4 bases and J by 7 bases, with 11 bases between the two germline ends. CDR3 region: CASSPWDGEAFF. In DNA, the CDR3 is TGTGCCAGCAGCCCATGGGACGGTGAAGCTTTCTTT.

This chain links TRBV2 with TRBJ1-5, with 7 nucleotides matching TRBD1. This CDR3 has 15 residues. CDR1 SNHLY and CDR2 FYNNEI come from the germline V gene. With 9 bases clipped from V and 6 bases from J, the junction kept 14 bases outside the gene matches. The CDR3 region is CASRRGGTDGQPQHF. The DNA of the CDR3 is TGTGCCAGTAGGAGGGGCGGGACAGATGGTCAGCCCCAGCATTTT.

This chain joins TRBV6-5 and TRBJ2-5; D is ambiguous. Germline assignment: CDR1 MNHEY and CDR2 SVGAGI. V lost 1 base, J lost 5 bases, and 2 bases lay in between. This CDR3 spans 11 amino acids. The CDR3 DNA is TGTGCCAGCAGTTACTACGAGACCCAGTACTTC. Amino acid sequence: CASSYYETQYF.

The count of this clone is one. This sequence joins TRBV5-1 and TRBJ2-1; possibly TRBD2 for D (7 bases). Germline V gene data show CDR1 as SGHRS and CDR2 as YFSETQ. The CDR3 totals 16 residues. Deletions cut 4 bases from V and 0 bases from J, with 14 bases between. CDR3 protein: CASSPGGGHSYNEQFF. The CDR3 region has the DNA TGCGCCAGCAGCCCTGGCGGGGGCCACTCCTACAATGAGCAGTTCTTC.

This clone appeared once. DNA for the CDR3: TGTGCCAGCTCACCAGGACAGGGAAGCTCCTACGAGCAGTACTTC. Residues: CASSPGQGSSYEQYF. The gene calls are TRBV18 and TRBJ2-7; 8 bases agree with TRBD1. This CDR3 spans 15 amino acids. Germline loops: CDR1 KGHSH, CDR2 LQKENI. J lost 0 bases, V lost 2 bases, and 3 bases had no gene match.

The chain has TRBV5-1 and TRBJ2-1; TRBD1 matches 8 bases. The V segment lost 0 bases and the J segment 6 bases; nucleotides outside the gene matches: 8. Germline CDR1 and CDR2: SGHRS and YFSETQ. The CDR3 totals 16 residues. CDR3 amino acids: CASSLVPTGVVNEQFF. As DNA, the CDR3 is TGCGCCAGCAGCTTGGTACCGACAGGGGTTGTCAATGAGCAGTTCTTC.

This clone has a handful of counts. The chain combines TRBV6-5 with TRBJ1-2; D is undetermined. Per the germline V gene, CDR1 is MNHEY and CDR2 is SVGAGI. The CDR3 length is 12 residues. Trimming left V 6 bases short and J 4 bases short, with 9 bases between. The CDR3 loop reads CASSLIGYGYTF. The CDR3 DNA reads TGTGCCAGCAGCCTGATTGGCTATGGCTACACCTTC.

The chain's CDR3 is CASSMAGTGRFEAFF. Written as DNA, the CDR3 is TGTGCCAGTAGTATGGCAGGGACAGGCCGATTCGAAGCTTTCTTT. The J gene is TRBJ1-1, the V gene TRBV19; TRBD1 matches at 8 bases. The CDR3 sequence is 15 residues long. Per germline, CDR1 LNHDA and CDR2 SQIVND (reference sequence). With V trimmed by 3 bases and J by 8 bases, 11 bases remained unmatched.

The chain has TRBV11-3 and TRBJ1-2; TRBD1 matches 7 bases. The CDR3 is 15 amino acids. Germline CDR1 and CDR2: SGHNT and YENEEA. J was trimmed by 4 bases and V by 3 bases; bases with no gene match: 8. The DNA of the CDR3 is TGTGCCAGCAGCTTGAGCACGGACAGGATCTATGGCTACACCTTC. It encodes CASSLSTDRIYGYTF.

The rearrangement uses TRBV20-1 and TRBJ1-3; 7 bases are a match to TRBD1. The V segment lost 3 bases and the J segment 3 bases; nucleotides outside the gene matches: 11. The CDR3 is made up of 16 amino acids. Germline-derived CDR1 and CDR2 are DFQATT and SNEGSKA (reference sequence). The CDR3 DNA is TGCAGTGCTAGTTTTACAGGGGTTAGTCTTGGAAACACCATATATTTT. Amino acid sequence: CSASFTGVSLGNTIYF.

The V gene is TRBV4-3, the J gene TRBJ2-3; 10 bases align to TRBD2. This CDR3 has 15 amino acids. Germline CDR1 and CDR2: LGHNA and YSLEER. V shed 5 bases, J shed 5 bases, and the junction held 7 bases outside the gene matches. The CDR3 sequence is CASSYSGGAVDTQYF. The CDR3 region has the DNA TGCGCCAGCAGCTACAGCGGGGGGGCCGTAGATACGCAGTATTTT.

The CDR3 DNA reads TGTGCCAGCAGCTACAGACAGGGGGCAAGCGAGCAGTACTTC. The encoded protein is CASSYRQGASEQYF. This rearrangement joins TRBV7-2 to TRBJ2-7, with 10 nucleotides matching TRBD1. The CDR3 is made up of 14 amino acids. Germline V gene sequence: CDR1 SGHTA, CDR2 FQGNSA. Losses at the gene ends were 4 bases for V and 6 bases for J; bases not matched to a gene: 6.

This clone has a handful of counts. The chain uses TRBV7-6 and TRBJ1-3; D call uncertain. CDR1 and CDR2 from the germline V gene are SGHVS and FNYEAQ. V lost 2 bases and J lost 0, with 11 bases in between. The CDR3 consists of 16 residues. The CDR3 here is CASSLMIGSSGNTIYF. In DNA, the CDR3 is TGTGCCAGCAGCTTAATGATAGGGAGCTCTGGAAACACCATATATTTT. Supplemented by reference TRBV7-6 and TRBJ1-3, the full variable domain reads GAGVSQSPRYKVTKRGQDVALRCDPISGHVSLYWYRQALGQGPEFLTYFNYEAQQDKSGLPNDRFSAERPEGSISTLTIQRTEQRDSAMYRCASSLMIGSSGNTIYFGEGSWLTVV.

The gene calls are TRBV5-8 and TRBJ2-2; D is unresolved. Germline-derived CDR1 and CDR2 are SGHTS and YDEGEE. Trimming pared 1 base from V and 1 base from J, leaving 14 bases between. The CDR3 is made up of 17 amino acids. CDR3 nucleotides: TGTGCCAGCAGCTTGTGGGCTCGGGCGCAGAACACCGGGGAGCTGTTTTTT. It translates to CASSLWARAQNTGELFF.

The chain recombines TRBV7-2 with TRBJ1-1; a weak D match, TRBD1 (5 bases). This CDR3 is built from 12 residues. V lost 2 bases to trimming and J lost 11 bases, with 12 bases between them. Germline-derived CDR1 and CDR2 are SGHTA and FQGNSA. Here the CDR3 DNA reads TGTGCCAGCAGCTTATTAGGGGTGTCGGCTTTCTTT. Encoded protein: CASSLLGVSAFF.

This clone was found a few times. The chain joins TRBV4-2 to TRBJ1-5, with a weak D call TRBD1 (5 bases). Per the germline V gene, CDR1 is LGHNA and CDR2 is YNFKEQ. This CDR3 spans 15 amino acids. Trimming stripped 0 bases from V and 1 base from J, with 7 bases between. The CDR3 bases are TGTGCCAGCAGCCAAGATAGGGGAAGCAATCAGCCCCAGCATTTT. Translated: CASSQDRGSNQPQHF.

The rearrangement joins TRBV7-8 to TRBJ2-7; tentatively, D is TRBD2 (6 bases). Germline V gene lookup returns CDR1 SGHVS and CDR2 FQNEAQ. V was shortened by 2 bases and J by 6 bases, with 14 bases between the two germline ends. This CDR3 has 14 residues. Here the CDR3 reads CASSLKTGEGEQYF. In DNA, the CDR3 is TGTGCCAGCAGCTTAAAGACGGGGGAAGGCGAGCAGTACTTC.